The 12 T cell receptor beta chains below all came from one sample that was sequenced in a study of response to subunit inactivated influenza vaccine. TCRdb re-called the RT-PCR reads with MiXCR, one entry per CDR3 protein. The sample carries around 520,000 distinct CDR3 sequences, 12% recorded once. Sequenced here: PBMCs from blood, sampled on the day of vaccination. Receptors were obtained from a man over 45 who received an inactivated influenza vaccine.

Ten or more counts support this clonotype. This chain uses TRBV29-1 with TRBJ1-5; 8 nucleotides agree with TRBD1. J gave up 6 bases and V 4 bases, and 5 bases lay outside the gene matches. CDR3 length: 13 residues. Germline assignment: CDR1 SQVTM and CDR2 ANQGSEA. The CDR3 loop reads CSVVDRVGQPQHF. The CDR3, as DNA: TGCAGCGTTGTGGACAGGGTAGGTCAGCCCCAGCATTTT.

This clonotype appeared a few times. The chain combines TRBV10-3 with TRBJ2-1; a weak D match, TRBD1 (5 bases). The CDR3 loop spans 14 amino acids. V lost 9 bases and J 0 bases, leaving 12 bases between the germline ends. Germline V gene sequence: CDR1 ENHRY, CDR2 SYGVKD. The CDR3: CAIAGQSSYNEQFF. The DNA of the CDR3 is TGTGCCATTGCAGGACAAAGCTCCTACAATGAGCAGTTCTTC.

This rearrangement joins TRBV5-1 to TRBJ2-1; perhaps TRBD2 as D (6 bases). With 0 bases removed from V and 7 bases from J, the gap between germline ends came to 14 bases. CDR1 is SGHRS, CDR2 YFSETQ, per germline. The CDR3 length is 15 residues. CDR3 nucleotide sequence: TGCGCCAGCAGCTTGGCCTCCGGAGGGTCGAATGAGCAGTTCTTC. It yields the protein CASSLASGGSNEQFF.

V is TRBV30 and J is TRBJ2-1; TRBD1 matches 8 bases. The J segment lost 8 bases and the V segment lost 7 bases, leaving 16 bases of the junction unmatched. The CDR3 covers 15 residues. Germline CDR1 reads GTSNPN; CDR2 reads SVGIG (reference sequence). CDR3 region: CASSVGTGFYHEQFF. The CDR3, as DNA: TGTGCCTCGTCTGTTGGGACAGGATTTTACCATGAGCAGTTCTTC.

The rearrangement uses TRBV12-3 or TRBV12-4 and TRBJ2-7; possible D gene TRBD2, 5 bases. Trimming left V 6 bases short and J 3 bases short, with 9 bases between. The CDR3 totals 12 residues. In nucleotides, the CDR3 is TGTGCCAGCAGAAGGACTGACTACGAGCAGTACTTC. Its translation: CASRRTDYEQYF.

This clonotype has only a few counts. This chain links TRBV5-4 with TRBJ2-2; 7 nucleotides match TRBD2. Unmatched junction bases numbered 16, after V lost 2 bases and J lost 3 bases. CDR1 is SGHNT, CDR2 YYREEE, per germline (reference sequence). The CDR3 has 19 amino acids. Here the CDR3 reads CASSFMWGEGLEDTGELFF. The CDR3 bases are TGTGCCAGCAGCTTTATGTGGGGGGAGGGCCTTGAGGACACCGGGGAGCTGTTTTTT.

The V and J genes are TRBV29-1 and TRBJ2-7, with unresolved D. The V end was cut by 4 bases, the J end by 1 base, with 8 bases between. Germline CDR1 is SQVTM and CDR2 is ANQGSEA. This CDR3 spans 12 amino acids. CDR3 loop: CSVGFGSYEQYF. In nucleotides, the CDR3 is TGCAGCGTTGGCTTCGGGTCCTACGAGCAGTACTTC.

This clonotype was counted a few times. The chain employs TRBV20-1 and TRBJ1-4; 7 bases are shared with TRBD1. Germline V lookup: CDR1 DFQATT, CDR2 SNEGSKA (reference sequence). Germline trimming cut 1 base from V and 5 bases from J; bases unmatched to any gene: 7. There are 15 residues in the CDR3. The DNA of the CDR3 is TGCAGTGCTAGAGCCCCCGGGACAGAAAATGAAAAACTGTTTTTT. This sequence encodes CSARAPGTENEKLFF.

This clonotype was observed a handful of times. The rearrangement joins TRBV20-1 to TRBJ2-5; D may be TRBD2 (5 bases). The germline V gene encodes CDR1 DFQATT and CDR2 SNEGSKA (reference sequence). The CDR3 is made up of 12 amino acids. The V gene lost 5 bases and the J gene lost 9 bases, with 16 bases spanning the gap. CDR3 region: CSAPFRGGAQYF. As DNA, the CDR3 is TGCAGTGCTCCGTTTCGGGGTGGGGCCCAGTACTTC.

The chain recombines TRBV7-2 with TRBJ1-1, with unresolved D. Trimming shortened V by 1 base and J by 0 bases, and 9 bases separated the two germline ends. Germline V gives CDR1 SGHTA, CDR2 FQGNSA. This CDR3 is built from 15 residues. DNA of the CDR3: TGTGCCAGCAGCTTAGGATGGATGATGAACACTGAAGCTTTCTTT. Translated: CASSLGWMMNTEAFF.

The chain is built from TRBV6-5 and TRBJ2-7; no firm D call. This CDR3 contains 14 residues. The V gene's germline CDR1 is MNHEY and CDR2 SVGAGI. The germline V and J ends were trimmed by 2 bases and 0 bases, with 8 bases remaining between them. The CDR3 spells CASSYSQASYEQYF. In DNA, the CDR3 is TGTGCCAGCAGTTACAGTCAGGCCTCCTACGAGCAGTACTTC.

This clonotype was counted between two and nine times. The chain carries TRBV19 and TRBJ2-1; D is undetermined. V dropped 6 bases and J dropped 0 bases, with 9 bases sitting between them. The CDR3 length is 14 residues. Germline V lookup: CDR1 LNHDA, CDR2 SQIVND (reference sequence). CDR3: CASSSSYSYNEQFF. CDR3 sequence (DNA): TGTGCCAGTAGCTCCAGTTACTCCTACAATGAGCAGTTCTTC.